A selection of T cell receptor beta chains follows, all from one sample in a study of shared clonotypes between healthy human individuals. Method: immunoSEQ multiplex PCR; TCRdb's copy keeps in-frame clones and lacks some. The sample has some 480,000 clones, 70% to 80% seen once. Material: PBMCs. The receptors were sampled from a woman between 35 and 50 years old in good health. Some clones in this sample may be carry-over from other donors' samples. Each CDR3 is given with its conserved first and last residue. D genes are given only for firm matches.

>NA|TRBV7-9
CASSSMGQGNEQYF
>NA|TRBV6-1
CASSESRSSYEQYF
>TRBD1|TRBV10-2
CASSETTDRNQPQHF
>TRBD1|TRBV2
CASSSGTGGPVETQYF
>NA|TRBV5-4
CASSSRRTDNEQFF
>TRBD1|TRBV5-1
CASSPGQGTENEQFF
>NA|TRBV7-2
CASSNRSPYEQYF
>TRBD1|TRBV4-2
CASSPGTGDYSNQPQHF
>NA|TRBV6-1
CASSDEGYSYNEQFF
>TRBD1|TRBV6-1
CASNSRGDQPQHF
>TRBD1|TRBV19
CASSIRQGANPGELFF
>TRBD1|TRBV28
CASSSTGVYPGELFF
>TRBD1|TRBV18
CASSPGQGLDEQYF
>NA|TRBV5-4
CASSLMGGGDTQYF
>TRBD1|TRBV7-8
CASSTDRTAQHF
>TRBD1|TRBV28
CASSLSGGSGNQPQHF
>TRBD1|TRBV27
CASSLGPPGGVSYEQYF
>NA|TRBV19
CASTTVHGYTF
>NA|TRBV1
CTSSQGLAGVPNEQFF
>NA|TRBV27
CASSLRFQETQYF
>TRBD1|TRBV11-2
CASSFSGTENTEAFF
>TRBD1|TRBV9
CASSATGTGDSEQYF
>NA|TRBV2
CASSQSYEQYF
>NA|TRBV5-6
CASSFGREEMNTEAFF
>NA|TRBV5-1
CASSLSVQETQYF
>NA|TRBV4-2
CASSQGRLSGANVLTF
>NA|TRBV6-5
CASSSLTGNTEAFF
>NA|TRBV2
CASSVEVNEQFF
>TRBD1|TRBV7-6
CASSSFFRDRDNEQYF
>TRBD1|TRBV10-3
CATGTDFREKLFF
>NA|TRBV28
CASSLGLAGNEQFF
>NA|TRBV19
CASSIVGAGADDTQYF
>NA|TRBV6-6
CASSVAAGVSGNTIYF
>TRBD2|TRBV5-1
CASSLSLAGNNEQFF
>TRBD2|TRBV4-2
CASSHSWAGGARGTDTQYF
>NA|TRBV19
CASLPFSSNTGELFF
>NA|TRBV29-1
CSVEAPGPRDEQYF
>TRBD1|TRBV28
CASTVPTGASAYNEQFF
>NA|TRBV19
CASSLGGRTGELFF
>TRBD1|TRBV27
CASNSPGGVNEQFF
>NA|TRBV28
CASRLGREQYF
>TRBD1|TRBV28
CASSSSGQPNEKLFF